This T cell receptor beta chain was found in a study of monozygotic twins with inflammatory bowel disease. Following a re-call of the 5' RACE reads, TCRdb has one entry per CDR3 protein and lacks DNA. The sample table sets out a few hundred thousand distinct CDR3 sequences. This clonotype was obtained from a human donor with ulcerative colitis or Crohn's disease, or a healthy co-twin of an affected twin (not recorded which). The sequenced sample was blood.

The CDR3 reads CATSPDTGELFF. The chain uses TRBV24-1 and TRBJ2-2. CDR1 and CDR2 from the germline V gene are KGHDR and SFDVKD. The CDR3 has 12 amino acids.